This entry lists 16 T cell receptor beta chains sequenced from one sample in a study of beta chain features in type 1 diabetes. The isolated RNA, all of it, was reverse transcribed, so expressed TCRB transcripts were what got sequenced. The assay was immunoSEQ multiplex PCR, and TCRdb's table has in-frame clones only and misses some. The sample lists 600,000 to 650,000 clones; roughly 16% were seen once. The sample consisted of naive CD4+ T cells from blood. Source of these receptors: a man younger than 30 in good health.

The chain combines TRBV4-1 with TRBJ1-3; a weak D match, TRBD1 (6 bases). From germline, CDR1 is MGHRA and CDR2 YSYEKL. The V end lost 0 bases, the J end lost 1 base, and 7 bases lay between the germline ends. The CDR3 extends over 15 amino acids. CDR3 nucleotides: TGCGCCAGCAGCCAAGACAGGGGATCTGGAAACACCATATATTTT. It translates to CASSQDRGSGNTIYF.

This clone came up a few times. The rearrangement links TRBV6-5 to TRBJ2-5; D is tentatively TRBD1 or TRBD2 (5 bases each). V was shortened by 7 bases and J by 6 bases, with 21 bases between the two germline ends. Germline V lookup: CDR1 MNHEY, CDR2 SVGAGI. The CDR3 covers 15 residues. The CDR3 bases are TGTGCCAGCATCGACCCCACTCCAGGGAGCCAGACCCAGTACTTC. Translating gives CASIDPTPGSQTQYF.

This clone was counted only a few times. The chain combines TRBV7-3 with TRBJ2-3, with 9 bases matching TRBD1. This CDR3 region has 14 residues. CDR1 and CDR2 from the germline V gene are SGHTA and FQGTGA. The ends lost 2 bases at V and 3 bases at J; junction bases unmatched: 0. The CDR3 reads CASSLGTGTDTQYF. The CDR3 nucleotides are TGTGCCAGCAGCTTAGGGACAGGGACAGATACGCAGTATTTT.

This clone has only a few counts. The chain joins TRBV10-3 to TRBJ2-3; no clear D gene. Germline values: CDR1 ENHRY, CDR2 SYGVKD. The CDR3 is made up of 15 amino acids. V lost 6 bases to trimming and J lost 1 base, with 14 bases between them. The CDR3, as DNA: TGTGCCATCAGCTCCGGACCGTCAGGCACAGATACGCAGTATTTT. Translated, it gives CAISSGPSGTDTQYF.

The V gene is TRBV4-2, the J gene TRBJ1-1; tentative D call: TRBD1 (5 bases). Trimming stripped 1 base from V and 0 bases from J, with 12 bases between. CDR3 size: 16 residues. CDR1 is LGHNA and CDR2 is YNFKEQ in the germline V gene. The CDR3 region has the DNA TGTGCCAGCAGCCAAGGGGGCAGGATCATGAACACTGAAGCTTTCTTT. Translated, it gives CASSQGGRIMNTEAFF.

CDR3 sequence reads: CSAVESYEQYF. Here the CDR3 DNA reads TGCAGTGCAGTCGAATCCTACGAGCAGTACTTC. The V call is TRBV20-1, the J call TRBJ2-7, with unresolved D. The germline V gene encodes CDR1 DFQATT and CDR2 SNEGSKA (reference sequence). The V gene lost 6 bases and the J gene lost 1 base, with 7 bases spanning the gap. CDR3 length: 11 amino acids.

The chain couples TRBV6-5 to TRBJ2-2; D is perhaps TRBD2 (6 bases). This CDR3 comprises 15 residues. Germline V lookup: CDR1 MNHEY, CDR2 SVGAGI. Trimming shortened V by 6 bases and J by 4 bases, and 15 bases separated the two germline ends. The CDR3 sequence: CASSPAHGGTGELFF. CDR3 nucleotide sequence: TGTGCCAGCAGCCCCGCGCACGGGGGCACCGGGGAGCTGTTTTTT.

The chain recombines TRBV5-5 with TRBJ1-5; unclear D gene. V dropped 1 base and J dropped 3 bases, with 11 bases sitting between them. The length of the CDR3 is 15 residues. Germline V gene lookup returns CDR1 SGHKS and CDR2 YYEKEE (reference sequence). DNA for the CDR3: TGTGCCAGCAGCTTGTCTTGGGTCCCCAATCAGCCCCAGCATTTT. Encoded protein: CASSLSWVPNQPQHF.

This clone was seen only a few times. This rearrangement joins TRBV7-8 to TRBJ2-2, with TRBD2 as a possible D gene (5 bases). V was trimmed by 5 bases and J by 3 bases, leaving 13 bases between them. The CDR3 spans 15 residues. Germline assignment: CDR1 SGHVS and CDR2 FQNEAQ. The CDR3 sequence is CASSQRASHTGELFF. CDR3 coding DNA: TGTGCCAGCAGCCAGAGGGCCAGCCACACCGGGGAGCTGTTTTTT.

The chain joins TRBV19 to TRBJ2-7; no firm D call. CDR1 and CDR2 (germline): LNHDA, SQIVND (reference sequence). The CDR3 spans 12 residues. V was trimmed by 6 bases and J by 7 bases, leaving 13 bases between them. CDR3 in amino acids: CASSSRWDEQYF. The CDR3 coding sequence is TGTGCCAGTAGCTCGCGGTGGGATGAGCAGTACTTC.

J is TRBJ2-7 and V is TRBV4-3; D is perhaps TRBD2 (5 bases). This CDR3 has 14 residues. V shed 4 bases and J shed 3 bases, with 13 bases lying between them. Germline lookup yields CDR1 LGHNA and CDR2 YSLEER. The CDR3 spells CASSRSTRDYEQYF. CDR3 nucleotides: TGCGCCAGCAGCCGATCCACTAGAGACTACGAGCAGTACTTC.

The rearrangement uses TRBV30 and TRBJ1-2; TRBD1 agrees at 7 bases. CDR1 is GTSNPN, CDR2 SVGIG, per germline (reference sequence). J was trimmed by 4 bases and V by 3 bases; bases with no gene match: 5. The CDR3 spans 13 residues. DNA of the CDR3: TGTGCCTGGAGCCGGGACAGCCCCTATGGCTACACCTTC. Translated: CAWSRDSPYGYTF.

In nucleotides, the CDR3 is TGCGCCAGCAGCCAAGAAGGGATAGATACGCAGTATTTT. This sequence encodes CASSQEGIDTQYF. The rearrangement uses TRBV4-1 and TRBJ2-3; D is uncertain. V was clipped by 0 bases and J by 5 bases, with 6 bases between them. CDR3 length: 13 residues. CDR1 and CDR2 from the germline V gene are MGHRA and YSYEKL.

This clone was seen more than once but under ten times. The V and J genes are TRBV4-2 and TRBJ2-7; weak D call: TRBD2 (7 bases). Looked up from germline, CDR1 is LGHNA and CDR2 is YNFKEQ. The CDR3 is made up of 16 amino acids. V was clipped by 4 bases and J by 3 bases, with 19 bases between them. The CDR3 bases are TGTGCCAGCAGCCCAAGGTCCGGGGGCGGGGGCTACGAGCAGTACTTC. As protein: CASSPRSGGGGYEQYF.

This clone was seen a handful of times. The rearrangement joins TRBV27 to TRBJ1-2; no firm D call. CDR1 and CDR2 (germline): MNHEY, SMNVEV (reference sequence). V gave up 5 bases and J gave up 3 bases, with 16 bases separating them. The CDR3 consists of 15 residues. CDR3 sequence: CASSPYGEVDYGYTF. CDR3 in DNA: TGTGCCAGCAGTCCCTACGGGGAAGTAGACTATGGCTACACCTTC.

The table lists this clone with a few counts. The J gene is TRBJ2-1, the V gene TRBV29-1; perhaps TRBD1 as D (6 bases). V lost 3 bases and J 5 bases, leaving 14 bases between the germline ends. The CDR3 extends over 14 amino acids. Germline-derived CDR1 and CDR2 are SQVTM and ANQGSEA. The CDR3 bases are TGCAGCGTTGACGGGACATGGGGAAACAATGAGCAGTTCTTC. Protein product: CSVDGTWGNNEQFF.